The rows below give T cell receptor beta chains drawn from one sample of a study of cytomegalovirus exposure and HLA in healthy donors. Sequenced by immunoSEQ multiplex PCR; TCRdb stores in-frame clones only, minus some. Found here are about 200,000 clones, 76% of them singletons; the top ten hold 0.63%. Sequencing was carried out using PBMCs. These receptors were obtained from a man younger than 30 in good health and CMV-seronegative. Each CDR3 is given with its conserved first and last residue. D genes are given only for firm matches. Rows give clone size only sometimes, using once, few, many, or a class for an expanded clone.

NA,TRBV5-1,TRBJ2-7,NA,TGCGCCAGCAGCAAGGACTACCTCCTCGCCTACGAGCAGTACTTC,CASSKDYLLAYEQYF
NA,TRBV7-9,TRBJ2-1,NA,TGTGCCAGCAGCTCCGTCGACAGTCTCCTCGGTGAGCAGTTCTTC,CASSSVDSLLGEQFF
NA,TRBV6-1,TRBJ1-2,TRBD1,TGTGCCAGCAGTGTGGGAGGCAGGGGGCTCAGTGGCTACACCTTC,CASSVGGRGLSGYTF
NA,TRBV5-1,TRBJ2-5,NA,TGCGCCAGCATGAGAGGAGGCGGGTACCAAGAGACCCAGTACTTC,CASMRGGGYQETQYF
NA,TRBV6-6,TRBJ2-7,TRBD1,TGTGCCAGCAGACCATCGACCGGGACAGGGTCCTACGAGCAGTACTTC,CASRPSTGTGSYEQYF
NA,TRBV7-8,TRBJ2-1,NA,TGTGCCAGCAGCCTCCGGGACAACCCTGGGGGTGAGCAGTTCTTC,CASSLRDNPGGEQFF
NA,TRBV25-1,TRBJ1-1,TRBD1,TGTGCCAGCAGTGAAGGACAGGATTTATACACTGAAGCTTTCTTT,CASSEGQDLYTEAFF
NA,TRBV6-1,TRBJ1-1,NA,TGTGCCAGCAGTGAATCGCCACTAGCGAGAACTGAAGCTTTCTTT,CASSESPLARTEAFF
few,TRBV2,TRBJ2-1,TRBD2,TGTGCCAGCAGAGGACTAGCGGGAGCCTACAATGAGCAGTTCTTC,CASRGLAGAYNEQFF
NA,TRBV7-9,TRBJ2-3,TRBD1,TGTGCCAGCAGCTTAGAGGGGGCGTACACAGATACGCAGTATTTT,CASSLEGAYTDTQYF
NA,TRBV19,TRBJ1-5,TRBD1,TGTGCCAGTAGTATAGATGCCCCCGGGTGGGACAGGAGTCAGCCCCAGCATTTT,CASSIDAPGWDRSQPQHF
few,TRBV6-5,TRBJ2-7,TRBD2,TGTGCCAGCAGTTACTCGGGGACTAGCGGCTACGAGCAGTACTTC,CASSYSGTSGYEQYF
NA,TRBV21-1,TRBJ2-7,NA,TGTGCCAGCAGCTTAAGCTCCCCCGCTTTCACCCACGAGCAGTACTTC,CASSLSSPAFTHEQYF
NA,TRBV12-5,TRBJ1-2,NA,TGTGCTAGTGGTTTGGCGTCGGAGAATACTGGCTACACCTTC,CASGLASENTGYTF
NA,TRBV18,TRBJ2-7,TRBD1,TGTGCCAGCTCAGAGGGGGCGACTTCCTACGAGCAGTACTTC,CASSEGATSYEQYF
NA,TRBV7-9,TRBJ2-2,TRBD1,TGTGCCAGCAGCTTAGGACAGGGCAGCACCGGGGAGCTGTTTTTT,CASSLGQGSTGELFF
NA,TRBV9,TRBJ2-2,NA,TGTGCCAGCAGCGCATACCTTAACAGGGACACCGGGGAGCTGTTTTTT,CASSAYLNRDTGELFF
NA,TRBV4-2,TRBJ1-4,NA,TGTGCCAGCAGCCTTGGTGGGGCGAGAGATGAAAAACTGTTTTTT,CASSLGGARDEKLFF
NA,TRBV2,TRBJ2-5,TRBD2,TGTGCCAGCAGTGAATCCACTAGCGGGAGGGCCCAGTACTTC,CASSESTSGRAQYF
NA,TRBV6-6,TRBJ2-1,TRBD2,TGTGCCAGCAGAGGGACTAGCGGGAGAAATGAGCAGTTCTTC,CASRGTSGRNEQFF
NA,TRBV7-9,TRBJ1-1,TRBD1,TGTGCCAGCAGCTTAGCGCAGGGGGCGGACACTGAAGCTTTCTTT,CASSLAQGADTEAFF
NA,TRBV6-5,TRBJ1-4,TRBD1,TGTGCCAGCAGGACCCGTGGACAGGGGTCTGAAAAACTGTTTTTT,CASRTRGQGSEKLFF
NA,TRBV5-4,TRBJ2-5,TRBD2,TGTGCCAGCAGCTTGGGAGGTAGCGGGAGGGTGTACCAAGAGACCCAGTACTTC,CASSLGGSGRVYQETQYF
few,TRBV7-9,TRBJ2-5,TRBD1,TGTGCCAGCAGCCCCGACAGGGGGGTTTCAGAGACCCAGTACTTC,CASSPDRGVSETQYF
NA,TRBV28,TRBJ1-2,TRBD1,TGTGCCAGCAGTTCCGAGGGACAGGCTAACTATGGCTACACCTTC,CASSSEGQANYGYTF
few,TRBV27,TRBJ1-3,NA,TGTGCCAGCAGTTCTAACAGGGATTTTGGAAACACCATATATTTT,CASSSNRDFGNTIYF
NA,TRBV7-2,TRBJ1-2,TRBD1,TGTGCCAGCAGCTTCCGACAGGGGGATGGCTACACCTTC,CASSFRQGDGYTF
NA,TRBV7-9,TRBJ1-4,NA,TGTGCCAGCAGCTTAGCGGGGCAACGAGTGGGTGAAAAACTGTTTTTT,CASSLAGQRVGEKLFF
NA,TRBV7-3,TRBJ2-1,NA,TGTGCCAGCAGCTTAGGACTAAACGGTGAGCAGTTCTTC,CASSLGLNGEQFF
NA,TRBV30,TRBJ2-2,NA,TGTGCCTGGAGTTTTACAGAGACCGGGGAGCTGTTTTTT,CAWSFTETGELFF
once,TRBV28,TRBJ2-2,TRBD1,TGTGCCAGCAGTGGGACAGGCCCGCCCGGGGAGCTGTTTTTT,CASSGTGPPGELFF
NA,TRBV6-5,TRBJ2-3,NA,TGTGCCAGCAGTCTCTCAGCCCCACAGCCCTATACGCAGTATTTT,CASSLSAPQPYTQYF
NA,TRBV5-1,TRBJ2-1,TRBD2,TGCGCCAGCAGCTTGGTCGGGACTAGCGTCTACAATGAGCAGTTCTTC,CASSLVGTSVYNEQFF
many,TRBV4-2,TRBJ2-3,TRBD2,TGTGCCAGCAGCCAAGGGACTAGCGGGAGTGATACGCAGTATTTT,CASSQGTSGSDTQYF
NA,TRBV2,TRBJ2-5,NA,TGTGCCAGCAGTGAAGCGCTTCTACGGCAAGAGACCCAGTACTTC,CASSEALLRQETQYF
NA,TRBV28,TRBJ2-7,TRBD1,TGTGCCAGCAGCCGGGACAGTACCTTAGGGCAGTACTTC,CASSRDSTLGQYF
NA,TRBV18,TRBJ1-3,NA,TGTGCCAGCTCACCCAGTCGGGACACTGGAAACACCATATATTTT,CASSPSRDTGNTIYF
NA,TRBV2,TRBJ2-1,TRBD2,TGTGCCAGCAGGCGGGGACTAGCGGGAGGGCCCAGGGCGAATGAGCAGTTCTTC,CASRRGLAGGPRANEQFF
NA,TRBV7-3,TRBJ2-7,NA,TGTGCCAGCAGCGCCTACCAGGGGTCTTACGAGCAGTACTTC,CASSAYQGSYEQYF
NA,TRBV2,TRBJ2-3,NA,TGTGCCAGCCTCCGAGAGGTCGGGAGCACAGATACGCAGTATTTT,CASLREVGSTDTQYF
few,TRBV19,TRBJ2-7,NA,TGTGCCAGTGGGGGGGCGGCAAACTACGAGCAGTACTTC,CASGGAANYEQYF